What follows describes a single T cell receptor beta chain. Its antigen is as yet unknown. Primed by a sample-barcoded 5' primer and a J-beta primer mix, a second PCR proceeded for about 6 to 12 cycles. Carrying 12 random nucleotides, a template-switch adaptor labeled each individual cDNA molecule. Via MiXCR, TCRdb re-called the 5' RACE reads, giving one row per CDR3 protein. Counted here are about 1.5 million distinct CDR3 sequences, 42% occurring once; the ten biggest clones make up 7% to 9.5%. The V and J ends lost 2 bases and 6 bases respectively, with 17 bases between them. The CDR3 covers 16 residues. Germline loops: CDR1 MNHNY, CDR2 SVGAGI (reference sequence). The data were obtained in a study of blood T cells in healthy people across ages. Broader study findings: A roughly linear age-dependent decrease characterized TCR beta diversity per million T cells. Among long-lived donors, naive CD4+ cells were more numerous and diversity higher than in aged donors.

The clonotype comes from a woman between 18 and 29 years old in good health. The chain carries TRBV6-6 and TRBJ2-4; D is perhaps TRBD2 (5 bases). Sequencing input: blood. CDR3 nucleotide sequence: TGTGCCAGCAGTTACGTGGTAGCGCCTTCGAGAAACATTCAGTACTTC. Its protein is CASSYVVAPSRNIQYF.